This TCR beta chain was captured in a study of technical replicates of blood from several donors. Germline V gives CDR1 SGHVS, CDR2 FNYEAQ. The CDR3 is 15 amino acids. Germline trimming cut 4 bases from V and 0 bases from J; bases unmatched to any gene: 5. Libraries were prepared by immunoSEQ multiplex PCR; TCRdb keeps only in-frame clonotypes and omits some of them. The data hold 85,000 to 100,000 clones, with approximately 94% observed a single time. The sample taken for sequencing was T cells isolated from PBMCs. This rearrangement joins TRBV7-6 to TRBJ2-7; TRBD2 matches 8 bases. This receptor was obtained from a human donor in good health. CDR3 nucleotides: TGTGCCAGCAGCTCGGAGAGCGGGAGCTCCTACGAGCAGTACTTC. This encodes CASSSESGSSYEQYF. Supplemented by reference TRBV7-6 and TRBJ2-7, the full variable domain reads GAGVSQSPRYKVTKRGQDVALRCDPISGHVSLYWYRQALGQGPEFLTYFNYEAQQDKSGLPNDRFSAERPEGSISTLTIQRTEQRDSAMYRCASSSESGSSYEQYFGPGTRLTVT.